The 26 T cell receptor beta chains below were found in one sample sequenced in a study of blood T cell repertoires in COVID-19. Sequencing was performed with immunoSEQ multiplex PCR; in TCRdb, only in-frame clones are kept and a portion is missing. The sample consists of just over 95,000 clones, 82% of them appearing once. The specimen sequenced was peripheral blood. Every receptor here comes from a man older than 75 with acute or convalescent COVID-19.

The chain couples TRBV2 to TRBJ1-4; D is undetermined. The germline CDR1 and CDR2 sequences are SNHLY and FYNNEI. This CDR3 has 14 amino acids. V was pared by 2 bases and J by 5 bases, with 9 bases between. The DNA of the CDR3 is TGTGCCAGCAGTGAAATCGGTCCCAATGAAAAACTGTTTTTT. Translated, it gives CASSEIGPNEKLFF.

This sequence joins TRBV7-2 and TRBJ1-2, with D maybe TRBD1 (6 bases). CDR1 and CDR2 (germline): SGHTA, FQGNSA. The CDR3 is 13 amino acids. V was shortened by 1 base and J by 6 bases, with 9 bases between the two germline ends. The DNA for the CDR3 is TGTGCCAGCAGCTTAGTAAGGGGGAATGGCTACACCTTC. Protein: CASSLVRGNGYTF.

The chain couples TRBV20-1 to TRBJ1-6, with D uncertain. Germline CDR1 DFQATT, CDR2 SNEGSKA (reference sequence). V was clipped by 6 bases and J by 13 bases, with 13 bases between them. The CDR3 contains 11 residues. The CDR3 loop is CSASLTRPLHF. The DNA for the CDR3 is TGCAGTGCGAGCCTAACGCGGCCCCTCCACTTT.

V and J are TRBV24-1 and TRBJ2-5; the D gene is possibly TRBD2 (6 bases). This CDR3 has 12 amino acids. Germline lookup yields CDR1 KGHDR and CDR2 SFDVKD. V was trimmed by 4 bases and J by 6 bases, leaving 8 bases between them. The CDR3 coding sequence is TGTGCCACCAGTGAGGAGGGGAAGACCCAGTACTTC. Translating it yields CATSEEGKTQYF.

The V and J genes are TRBV5-6 and TRBJ2-2; no reliable D call. The CDR3 covers 16 residues. The V and J ends lost 4 bases and 0 bases respectively, with 13 bases between them. Germline CDR1 is SGHDT and CDR2 is YYEEEE. CDR3 loop: CASSVPGSTNTGELFF. CDR3 DNA: TGTGCCAGCAGCGTGCCCGGGTCTACGAACACCGGGGAGCTGTTTTTT.

The J gene is TRBJ2-7, the V gene TRBV27, with 10 bases that match TRBD1. CDR1 and CDR2 from the germline V gene are MNHEY and SMNVEV (reference sequence). The J segment lost 5 bases and the V segment lost 3 bases, leaving 10 bases of the junction unmatched. CDR3 length: 16 amino acids. The CDR3: CASSFKPGQGFHEQYF. In nucleotides, the CDR3 is TGTGCCAGCAGTTTTAAGCCGGGACAGGGGTTCCACGAGCAGTACTTC.

The V call is TRBV7-2, the J call TRBJ1-6; TRBD1 matches at 7 bases. CDR1 is SGHTA and CDR2 is FQGNSA in the germline V gene. This CDR3 is built from 16 residues. V shed 4 bases, J shed 10 bases, and the junction held 13 bases outside the gene matches. CDR3 residues: CASSSPRTGGRSPLHF. CDR3 DNA: TGTGCCAGCAGCTCGCCGCGGACAGGTGGGAGGTCACCCCTCCACTTT.

The chain combines TRBV5-8 with TRBJ2-1; 9 bases line up with TRBD1. With 5 bases clipped from V and 9 bases from J, the junction kept 12 bases outside the gene matches. The germline gives CDR1 SGHTS, CDR2 YDEGEE. CDR3 length: 15 residues. The CDR3 coding sequence is TGTGCCAGCAGTTCCGGGACAGGGTCTTATTTTGAGCAGTTCTTC. Translated: CASSSGTGSYFEQFF.

The sample holds one count of this clone. The chain links TRBV7-2 to TRBJ2-5; no clear D gene. CDR3 length equals 14 residues. Germline V gene lookup returns CDR1 SGHTA and CDR2 FQGNSA. Trimming shortened V by 1 base and J by 7 bases, and 13 bases separated the two germline ends. CDR3 in DNA: TGTGCCAGCAGCTTAGGGTGGCGAGGATGGACCCAGTACTTC. Protein sequence: CASSLGWRGWTQYF.

The chain has TRBV19 and TRBJ1-5, with 9 bases fitting TRBD1. Trimming at V came to 5 bases and at J to 6 bases, leaving 8 bases not matched to a gene. CDR1 is LNHDA, CDR2 SQIVND, per germline (reference sequence). CDR3 length: 15 amino acids. As DNA, the CDR3 is TGTGCCAGTAGTCCCCGGGACAGGGAAGGTCAGCCCCAGCATTTT. Its protein is CASSPRDREGQPQHF.

The chain combines TRBV7-2 with TRBJ2-3, with D maybe TRBD2 (6 bases). There are 14 residues in the CDR3. Trimming left V 1 base short and J 2 bases short, with 7 bases between. Germline values: CDR1 SGHTA, CDR2 FQGNSA. The CDR3, as DNA: TGTGCCAGCAGCTTAGGCGGGACCACAGATACGCAGTATTTT. It specifies CASSLGGTTDTQYF.

The chain has TRBV3-1 (or the pseudogene TRBV3-2) and TRBJ1-1, with no clear D. The CDR3 has 13 amino acids. Germline V CDR1 and CDR2: LGHDT, YNNKEL (reference sequence). With 2 bases removed from V and 2 bases from J, the gap between germline ends came to 6 bases. CDR3 sequence (DNA): TGTGCCAGCAGCCAACCAGGAAACACTGAAGCTTTCTTT. It specifies CASSQPGNTEAFF.

This clone was seen only a few times. The V call is TRBV7-2, the J call TRBJ1-1, with D uncertain. The CDR3 consists of 16 residues. Trimming stripped 6 bases from V and 4 bases from J, with 21 bases between. Germline lookup yields CDR1 SGHTA and CDR2 FQGNSA. The CDR3 DNA is TGTGCCAGCAGTCCTGTCGCCGGGTCTCGAAGCACTGAAGCTTTCTTT. Amino acids: CASSPVAGSRSTEAFF.

This sequence joins TRBV28 and TRBJ1-6, with D tentatively TRBD1 (5 bases). CDR3 length: 15 amino acids. Trimming took 9 bases from V and 0 from J, leaving 12 bases between them. Germline V lookup: CDR1 MDHEN, CDR2 SYDVKM. CDR3 amino acids: CASRTPSSYNSPLHF. The CDR3, as DNA: TGTGCCAGTCGGACACCTAGCTCCTATAATTCACCCCTCCACTTT.

J is TRBJ2-1 and V is TRBV6-5; TRBD1 matches 7 bases. The V gene's germline CDR1 is MNHEY and CDR2 SVGAGI. This CDR3 has 13 amino acids. V lost 6 bases and J lost 5; bases outside the gene matches: 4. In nucleotides, the CDR3 is TGTGCCAGCAGAATGACAGGGAACAATGAGCAGTTCTTC. This gives the protein CASRMTGNNEQFF.

This clone was found a few times. The chain links TRBV5-1 to TRBJ2-7; a possible D gene is TRBD1 (6 bases). The V end lost 1 base, the J end lost 5 bases, and 10 bases lay between the germline ends. Germline V gene lookup returns CDR1 SGHRS and CDR2 YFSETQ. The CDR3 spans 13 residues. DNA of the CDR3: TGCGCCAGCAGCTTGAGTGGGGGCCACGAGCAGTACTTC. Its translation is CASSLSGGHEQYF. Full variable domain (outside the CDR3, taken from reference TRBV5-1 and TRBJ2-7): KAGVTQTPRYLIKTRGQQVTLSCSPISGHRSVSWYQQTPGQGLQFLFEYFSETQRNKGNFPGRFSGRQFSNSRSEMNVSTLELGDSALYLCASSLSGGHEQYFGPGTRLTVT.

This clone has just a few counts. This rearrangement joins TRBV13 to TRBJ2-1; TRBD2 agrees at 9 bases. V lost 3 bases and J lost 5; bases outside the gene matches: 8. The CDR3 totals 16 residues. CDR1 PRHDT and CDR2 FYEKMQ come from the germline V gene (reference sequence). For the CDR3, the DNA is TGTGCCAGCAGCTTCCGAACTAGCGGGTATAACAATGAGCAGTTCTTC. Translated: CASSFRTSGYNNEQFF.

This clone appeared once. This chain links TRBV11-2 with TRBJ2-2; the D is unclear. V dropped 5 bases and J dropped 10 bases, with 14 bases sitting between them. Germline V gene lookup returns CDR1 SGHAT and CDR2 FQNNGV. CDR3 length: 13 amino acids. In DNA, the CDR3 is TGTGCCAGCAGCCCATCGACTCTTCTGGAGCTGTTTTTT. Translation: CASSPSTLLELFF.

This chain joins TRBV24-1 and TRBJ2-5, with TRBD2 as a possible D gene (5 bases). V was trimmed by 4 bases and J by 4 bases, leaving 15 bases between them. CDR1 and CDR2 from the germline V gene are KGHDR and SFDVKD. The CDR3 contains 15 residues. CDR3 coding DNA: TGTGCCACCAGTGACGCGGGCGTCATCGGAGAGACCCAGTACTTC. Residues: CATSDAGVIGETQYF.

This clone occurred a few times. This sequence joins TRBV27 and TRBJ2-1; 9 bases agree with TRBD2. Germline V lookup: CDR1 MNHEY, CDR2 SMNVEV (reference sequence). Trimming at V came to 6 bases and at J to 2 bases, leaving 8 bases not matched to a gene. CDR3 size: 16 residues. The CDR3 reads CASRSFVAGAYNEQFF. DNA for the CDR3: TGTGCCAGCAGGTCCTTCGTAGCGGGAGCCTACAATGAGCAGTTCTTC.

J is TRBJ2-2 and V is TRBV4-3, with D tentatively TRBD1 (7 bases). Between the trimmed V and J ends, which lost 1 base and 5 bases, there was a span of 11 bases. Looked up from germline, CDR1 is LGHNA and CDR2 is YSLEER. The CDR3 has 15 amino acids. CDR3 residues: CASSQVPGGTGELFF. The CDR3 DNA reads TGCGCCAGCAGCCAAGTCCCAGGGGGGACCGGGGAGCTGTTTTTT.

The table lists this clone with a few counts. This chain joins TRBV5-1 and TRBJ2-7; 7 bases agree with TRBD1. The CDR3 runs 14 residues. Germline assignment: CDR1 SGHRS and CDR2 YFSETQ. Trimming removed 0 bases from V and 3 bases from J; junction bases left unmatched: 3. CDR3 sequence (DNA): TGCGCCAGCAGCTTGGCGACAGGGTACTACGAGCAGTACTTC. It translates to CASSLATGYYEQYF.

The chain employs TRBV30 and TRBJ2-5, with D maybe TRBD2 (5 bases). This CDR3 has 15 residues. CDR1 is GTSNPN and CDR2 is SVGIG in the germline V gene (reference sequence). Trimming left V 0 bases short and J 2 bases short, with 13 bases between. The CDR3 DNA reads as TGTGCCTGGAGTGTACAATATAAGCGGCAAGAGACCCAGTACTTC. Translating it yields CAWSVQYKRQETQYF.

This clone has a single count. This chain links TRBV5-1 with TRBJ1-6; possibly TRBD1 for D (6 bases). Germline values: CDR1 SGHRS, CDR2 YFSETQ. This CDR3 is built from 16 residues. V gave up 0 bases and J gave up 5 bases, with 12 bases separating them. CDR3 sequence: CASSLVTGFDNSPLHF. The DNA of the CDR3 is TGCGCCAGCAGCTTGGTGACAGGATTCGATAATTCACCCCTCCACTTT. Full variable domain (missing parts from reference TRBV5-1 and TRBJ1-6): KAGVTQTPRYLIKTRGQQVTLSCSPISGHRSVSWYQQTPGQGLQFLFEYFSETQRNKGNFPGRFSGRQFSNSRSEMNVSTLELGDSALYLCASSLVTGFDNSPLHFGNGTRLTVT.

The rearrangement joins TRBV18 to TRBJ2-1; D is possibly TRBD2 (5 bases). The germline CDR1 and CDR2 sequences are KGHSH and LQKENI. The CDR3 spans 13 residues. Between the trimmed V and J ends, which lost 1 base and 7 bases, there was a span of 8 bases. The CDR3 region has the DNA TGTGCCAGCTCACCACTCAGAGGGAATGAGCAGTTCTTC. It is translated as CASSPLRGNEQFF.

At least ten counts were recorded for this clone. CDR3 nucleotides: TGCGCCAGCAGCCATTCTAGCGACTCCTACGAGCAGTACTTC. Its protein is CASSHSSDSYEQYF. V and J are TRBV10-2 and TRBJ2-7, with a tentative D call TRBD2 (6 bases). The CDR3 is made up of 14 amino acids. V lost 6 bases and J lost 0, with 12 bases in between. Germline V gives CDR1 WSHSY, CDR2 SAAADI.